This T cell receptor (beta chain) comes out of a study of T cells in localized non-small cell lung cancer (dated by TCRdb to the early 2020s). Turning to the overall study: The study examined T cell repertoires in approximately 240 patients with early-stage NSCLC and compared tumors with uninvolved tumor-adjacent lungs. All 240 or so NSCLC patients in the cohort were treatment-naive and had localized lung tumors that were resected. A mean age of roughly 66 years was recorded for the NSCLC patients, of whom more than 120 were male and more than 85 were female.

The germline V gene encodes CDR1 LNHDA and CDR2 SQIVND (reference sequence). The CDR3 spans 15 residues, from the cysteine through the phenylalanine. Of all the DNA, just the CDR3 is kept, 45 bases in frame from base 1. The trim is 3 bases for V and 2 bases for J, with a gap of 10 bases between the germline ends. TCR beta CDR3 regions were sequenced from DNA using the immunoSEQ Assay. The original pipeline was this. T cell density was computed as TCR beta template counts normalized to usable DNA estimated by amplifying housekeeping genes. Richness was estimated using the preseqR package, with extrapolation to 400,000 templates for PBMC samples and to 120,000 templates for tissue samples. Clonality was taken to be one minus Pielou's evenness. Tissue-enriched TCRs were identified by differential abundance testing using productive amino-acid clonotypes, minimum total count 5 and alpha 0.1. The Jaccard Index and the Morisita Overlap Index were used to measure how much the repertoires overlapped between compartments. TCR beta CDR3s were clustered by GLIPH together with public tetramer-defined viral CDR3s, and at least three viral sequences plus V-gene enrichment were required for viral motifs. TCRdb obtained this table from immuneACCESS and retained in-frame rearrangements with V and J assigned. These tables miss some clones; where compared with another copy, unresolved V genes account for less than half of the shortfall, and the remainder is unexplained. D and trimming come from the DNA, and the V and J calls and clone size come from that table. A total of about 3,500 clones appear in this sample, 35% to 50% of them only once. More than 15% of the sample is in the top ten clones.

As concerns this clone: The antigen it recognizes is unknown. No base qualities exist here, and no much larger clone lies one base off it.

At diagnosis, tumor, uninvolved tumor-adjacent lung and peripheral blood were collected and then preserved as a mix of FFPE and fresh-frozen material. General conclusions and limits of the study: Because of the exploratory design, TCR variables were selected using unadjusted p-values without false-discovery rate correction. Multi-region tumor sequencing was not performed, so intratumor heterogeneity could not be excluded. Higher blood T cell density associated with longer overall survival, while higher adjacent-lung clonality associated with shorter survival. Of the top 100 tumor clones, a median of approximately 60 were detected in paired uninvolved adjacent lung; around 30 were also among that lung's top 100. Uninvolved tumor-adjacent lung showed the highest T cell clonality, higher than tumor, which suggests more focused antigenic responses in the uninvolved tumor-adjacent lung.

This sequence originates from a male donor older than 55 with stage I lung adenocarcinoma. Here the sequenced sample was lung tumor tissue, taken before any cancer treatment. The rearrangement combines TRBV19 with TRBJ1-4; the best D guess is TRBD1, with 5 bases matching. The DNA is TGTGCCAGTAGTATGTGGGGCCAGACTAATGAAAAACTGTTTTTT. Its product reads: CASSMWGQTNEKLFF.